What follows are 17 T cell receptor beta chains derived from one specimen sequenced in a study of identical twins. TCRdb ran MiXCR on the 5' RACE reads and lists one entry per CDR3 protein. The sample shows 250,000 or so distinct CDR3 sequences, roughly 8% of them seen only once. The same data also went into a second study, on yellow fever vaccine responses in identical twins.

Source material: CD8+ T cells sorted from blood. These receptors were obtained from a young woman in good health.

This clonotype was found many times. The gene calls are TRBV5-6 and TRBJ2-7; 10 bases align to TRBD1. The junction had 0 bases not matched to a gene; V was cut back by 3 bases and J by 0 bases. This CDR3 region has 14 residues. Germline V gene lookup returns CDR1 SGHDT and CDR2 YYEEEE. The chain's CDR3 is CASSWDRGSYEQYF. CDR3 bases: TGTGCCAGCAGCTGGGACAGGGGCTCCTACGAGCAGTACTTC. The variable domain in full, completed from reference TRBV5-6 and TRBJ2-7, reads DAGVTQSPTHLIKTRGQQVTLRCSPKSGHDTVSWYQQALGQGPQFIFQYYEEEERQRGNFPDRFSGHQFPNYSSELNVNALLLGDSALYLCASSWDRGSYEQYFGPGTRLTVT.

This clonotype was detected many times. This sequence joins TRBV28 and TRBJ2-7; 7 positions match TRBD2. Trimming took 2 bases from V and 4 from J; bases not matched to a gene: 5. The CDR3 has 14 residues. Germline V CDR1 and CDR2: MDHEN, SYDVKM. The CDR3 loop reads CASSLGGGPYEQYF. In DNA, the CDR3 is TGTGCCAGCAGTTTAGGGGGAGGGCCTTACGAGCAGTACTTC.

A few counts support this clonotype. This chain joins TRBV4-2 and TRBJ2-1, with TRBD1 as a possible D gene (6 bases). Germline CDR1 is LGHNA and CDR2 is YNFKEQ. This CDR3 is 16 amino acids long. V dropped 2 bases and J dropped 7 bases, with 18 bases sitting between them. The DNA of the CDR3 is TGTGCCAGCAGCCAAAAACCAGGGGATGCGAGGAATGAGCAGTTCTTC. It is translated as CASSQKPGDARNEQFF.

In its sample, this clonotype was seen a few times. CDR3 region: CATRAHGGSSEAFF. CDR3 bases: TGTGCCACCAGAGCTCACGGAGGGTCGTCTGAAGCTTTCTTT. This sequence joins TRBV24-1 and TRBJ1-1; D uncertain. Between the trimmed V and J ends, which lost 7 bases and 6 bases, there was a span of 17 bases. Per germline, CDR1 KGHDR and CDR2 SFDVKD. CDR3 size: 14 residues.

Many counts were recorded for this clonotype. The chain employs TRBV28 and TRBJ2-1; D may be TRBD2 (6 bases). The CDR3 is made up of 17 amino acids. CDR1 is MDHEN and CDR2 is SYDVKM in the germline V gene. V was pared by 2 bases and J by 8 bases, with 22 bases between. The CDR3 DNA sequence: TGTGCCAGCAGTTTAAATTGGGCGGGGCCCCTATCCGATGAGCAGTTCTTC. Protein sequence: CASSLNWAGPLSDEQFF.

This clonotype appeared a few times. This chain links TRBV11-2 with TRBJ1-6, with no clear D. The CDR3 consists of 13 residues. V lost 5 bases to trimming and J lost 7 bases, with 9 bases between them. The germline V gene encodes CDR1 SGHAT and CDR2 FQNNGV. The CDR3 DNA is TGTGCCAGCAGCGCCCAAGGGAATTCACCCCTCCACTTT. It codes for CASSAQGNSPLHF. Filled out from reference TRBV11-2 and TRBJ1-6, the complete variable domain reads EAGVAQSPRYKIIEKRQSVAFWCNPISGHATLYWYQQILGQGPKLLIQFQNNGVVDDSQLPKDRFSAERLKGVDSTLKIQPAKLEDSAVYLCASSAQGNSPLHFGNGTRLTVT.

CDR3 loop: CASSADSQTVEQYF. As DNA, the CDR3 is TGTGCCAGCAGCGCGGACAGCCAGACGGTAGAGCAGTACTTC. V is TRBV11-1 and J is TRBJ2-7; a possible D gene is TRBD1 (6 bases). The CDR3 has 14 residues. Germline V CDR1 and CDR2: SGHAT, FQDESV (reference sequence). V was clipped by 5 bases and J by 7 bases, with 18 bases between them.

The gene calls are TRBV20-1 and TRBJ2-1; D uncertain. V gave up 0 bases and J gave up 8 bases, with 8 bases separating them. The germline V gene encodes CDR1 DFQATT and CDR2 SNEGSKA (reference sequence). The CDR3 contains 12 residues. CDR3: CSARDLDYEQFF. Here the CDR3 DNA reads TGCAGTGCTAGAGATCTTGATTATGAGCAGTTCTTC.

The chain employs TRBV3-1 and TRBJ2-5; possibly TRBD2 for D (6 bases). CDR1 is LGHDT, CDR2 YNNKEL, per germline (reference sequence). This CDR3 region has 16 residues. V was clipped by 5 bases and J by 0 bases, with 16 bases between them. Written as DNA, the CDR3 is TGTGCCAGCAGCTCCCCGGGGGAGTCAAACCAAGAGACCCAGTACTTC. This translates into CASSSPGESNQETQYF.

The genes are TRBV6-1 and TRBJ2-5, with D possibly matching TRBD2 (5 bases). The CDR3 spans 15 residues. Between the trimmed V and J ends, which lost 6 bases and 5 bases, there was a span of 19 bases. Germline V CDR1 and CDR2: MNHNS, SASEGT. The CDR3 reads CASSPELGSGETQYF. DNA of the CDR3: TGTGCCAGCAGCCCCGAACTTGGGAGTGGGGAGACCCAGTACTTC.

This clonotype was found many times. The chain couples TRBV4-3 to TRBJ2-4, with no clear D. CDR1 LGHNA and CDR2 YSLEER come from the germline V gene. V gave up 0 bases and J gave up 8 bases, with 5 bases separating them. The CDR3 is made up of 12 amino acids. The CDR3 DNA reads TGCGCCAGCAGCCAAGATAGGGACATTCAGTACTTC. Translation gives CASSQDRDIQYF.

This clonotype was seen a handful of times. The rearrangement links TRBV20-1 to TRBJ2-7; D is uncertain. The CDR3 is 15 amino acids. Germline-derived CDR1 and CDR2 are DFQATT and SNEGSKA (reference sequence). Trimming took off 1 base at V and 0 bases at J, with 13 bases between the two ends. The CDR3 DNA follows: TGCAGTGCTAGAGGGGCAGACCGGAGCTCCTACGAGCAGTACTTC. It translates to CSARGADRSSYEQYF.

The chain is built from TRBV6-1 and TRBJ2-7; tentatively, D is TRBD1 or TRBD2 (5 bases each). Trimming stripped 5 bases from V and 6 bases from J, with 20 bases between. In germline, CDR1 is MNHNS, CDR2 SASEGT. This CDR3 spans 15 amino acids. The CDR3 DNA reads TGTGCCAGCAGTCCCCGGTTCTTGGGGGATTCCGAGCAGTACTTC. It encodes CASSPRFLGDSEQYF.

This clonotype was detected many times. This chain links TRBV28 with TRBJ1-4, with a possible D match to TRBD1 (5 bases). Between the trimmed V and J ends, which lost 6 bases and 1 base, there was a span of 15 bases. The germline V gene has CDR1 MDHEN and CDR2 SYDVKM. CDR3 length equals 16 residues. The CDR3 region is CASRPPGLRTNEKLFF. The CDR3 DNA reads TGTGCCAGCAGACCTCCGGGACTGAGAACTAATGAAAAACTGTTTTTT. Filled out from reference TRBV28 and TRBJ1-4, the complete variable domain reads DVKVTQSSRYLVKRTGEKVFLECVQDMDHENMFWYRQDPGLGLRLIYFSYDVKMKEKGDIPEGYSVSREKKERFSLILESASTNQTSMYLCASRPPGLRTNEKLFFGSGTQLSVL.

This clonotype was counted at least ten times. The chain is built from TRBV12-3 or TRBV12-4 and TRBJ2-1; D is ambiguous. V shed 8 bases and J shed 4 bases, with 18 bases lying between them. The CDR3 consists of 15 residues. DNA for the CDR3: TGTGCCAGCGCCACGAAGAAGCCCCCTTACAATGAGCAGTTCTTC. Protein product: CASATKKPPYNEQFF.

This sequence joins TRBV13 and TRBJ2-7; the D gene is possibly TRBD2 (7 bases). V was cut by 2 bases and J by 7 bases, with 24 bases left in between. Germline V gives CDR1 PRHDT, CDR2 FYEKMQ (reference sequence). The CDR3 is made up of 17 amino acids. The CDR3 DNA is TGTGCCAGCAGCTTAAGGGCCGGGGGGACATGGGTTGGAGAGCAGTACTTC. Translation gives CASSLRAGGTWVGEQYF.

The genes are TRBV20-1 and TRBJ2-3, with TRBD1 identical over 7 bases. This CDR3 has 14 amino acids. Losses at the gene ends were 6 bases for V and 6 bases for J; bases not matched to a gene: 12. CDR1 and CDR2 (germline): DFQATT, SNEGSKA (reference sequence). CDR3 nucleotides: TGCAGTGCCGCTCCACAGGGGCTCGGGGATACGCAGTATTTT. It specifies CSAAPQGLGDTQYF.